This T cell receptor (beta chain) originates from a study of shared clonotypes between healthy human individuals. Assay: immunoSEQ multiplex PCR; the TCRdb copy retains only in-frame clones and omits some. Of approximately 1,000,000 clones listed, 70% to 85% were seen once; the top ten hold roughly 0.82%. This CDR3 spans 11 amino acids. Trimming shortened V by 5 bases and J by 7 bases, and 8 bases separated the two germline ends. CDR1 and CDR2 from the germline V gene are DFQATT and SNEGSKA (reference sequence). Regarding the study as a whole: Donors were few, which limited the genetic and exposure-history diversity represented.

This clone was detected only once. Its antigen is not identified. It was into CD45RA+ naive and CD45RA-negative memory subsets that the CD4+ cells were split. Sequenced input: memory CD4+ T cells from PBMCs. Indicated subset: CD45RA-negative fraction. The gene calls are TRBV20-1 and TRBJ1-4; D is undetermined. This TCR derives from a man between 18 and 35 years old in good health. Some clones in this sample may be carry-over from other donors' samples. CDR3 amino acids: CSAPSFEKLFF. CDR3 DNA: TGCAGTGCTCCTAGCTTTGAAAAACTGTTTTTT.